The rows below give T cell receptor beta chains drawn from one sample of a study of response to subunit inactivated influenza vaccine. TCRdb called the RT-PCR reads again in MiXCR, with one record for every CDR3 protein. The sample has about 190,000 distinct CDR3 sequences; approximately 15% are singletons. This sample comprised CD8+ T cells sorted from PBMCs, obtained 4 to 6 days after vaccination. These receptors all stem from a man between 50 and 59 years old who received an inactivated influenza vaccine. Both conserved end residues are part of each CDR3. D genes are given only for firm matches. Size tells how often a clone was seen (once, few, many) or the class of an expanded clone, and some rows leave it out.

cdr3_aa: CASSFEDTVQETQYF
cdr3_nt: TGTGCCAGCAGTTTTGAGGACACCGTCCAAGAGACCCAGTACTTC
d_call: NA
v_call: TRBV12-3/TRBV12-4
clone_size: NA
j_call: TRBJ2-5

cdr3_aa: CACQGGSSYEQYF
cdr3_nt: TGTGCCTGCCAGGGAGGGTCCTCCTACGAGCAGTACTTC
d_call: TRBD2
v_call: TRBV30
clone_size: NA
j_call: TRBJ2-7

cdr3_aa: CASSPGWGVEQYF
cdr3_nt: TGTGCCAGCAGTCCTGGCTGGGGGGTCGAGCAGTACTTC
d_call: NA
v_call: TRBV6-2/TRBV6-3
clone_size: NA
j_call: TRBJ2-7

cdr3_aa: CASSGLAGVYNEQFF
cdr3_nt: TGTGCCAGCAGTGGACTAGCGGGAGTGTACAATGAGCAGTTCTTC
d_call: TRBD2
v_call: TRBV12-3/TRBV12-4
clone_size: NA
j_call: TRBJ2-1

cdr3_aa: CASSQPRQKNIQYF
cdr3_nt: TGCGCCAGCAGCCAACCGCGCCAGAAAAACATTCAGTACTTC
d_call: NA
v_call: TRBV4-1
clone_size: NA
j_call: TRBJ2-4

cdr3_aa: CASSQEGPSEVFGNEQFF
cdr3_nt: TGCGCCAGCAGCCAAGAAGGTCCCAGCGAGGTATTTGGTAATGAGCAGTTCTTC
d_call: NA
v_call: TRBV4-3
clone_size: few
j_call: TRBJ2-1

cdr3_aa: CSTRTGFSYEQYF
cdr3_nt: TGCAGTACAAGGACAGGGTTTTCCTACGAGCAGTACTTC
d_call: TRBD1
v_call: TRBV20-1
clone_size: NA
j_call: TRBJ2-7

cdr3_aa: CASSHKAGAGELFF
cdr3_nt: TGTGCCAGCAGCCACAAAGCGGGAGCTGGGGAGCTGTTTTTT
d_call: TRBD2
v_call: TRBV7-6
clone_size: NA
j_call: TRBJ2-2

cdr3_aa: CASSFSGTGELFF
cdr3_nt: TGTGCCAGCAGTTTTTCCGGGACCGGGGAGCTGTTTTTT
d_call: NA
v_call: TRBV12-3/TRBV12-4
clone_size: NA
j_call: TRBJ2-2

cdr3_aa: CASSSPLETNTEAFF
cdr3_nt: TGTGCCAGCAGCTCGCCCCTCGAGACGAACACTGAAGCTTTCTTT
d_call: NA
v_call: TRBV7-2
clone_size: NA
j_call: TRBJ1-1

cdr3_aa: CASSLHREGEQYF
cdr3_nt: TGCGCCAGCAGCTTACACAGGGAGGGCGAGCAGTACTTC
d_call: NA
v_call: TRBV5-1
clone_size: many
j_call: TRBJ2-7

cdr3_aa: CASKVSPPHEAFF
cdr3_nt: TGTGCCAGCAAGGTCAGCCCTCCCCATGAAGCTTTCTTT
d_call: NA
v_call: TRBV6-6
clone_size: few
j_call: TRBJ1-1

cdr3_aa: CASSGTGSGAKNIQYF
cdr3_nt: TGTGCCAGCAGTGGTACAGGTTCCGGGGCCAAAAACATTCAGTACTTC
d_call: NA
v_call: TRBV2
clone_size: few
j_call: TRBJ2-4

cdr3_aa: CASSFNPGTGYEQYF
cdr3_nt: TGTGCCAGCAGCTTTAACCCCGGGACAGGGTACGAGCAGTACTTC
d_call: TRBD1
v_call: TRBV5-6
clone_size: NA
j_call: TRBJ2-7

cdr3_aa: CASQEGTGTNYGYTF
cdr3_nt: TGTGCCAGCCAGGAGGGGACAGGGACCAACTATGGCTACACCTTC
d_call: TRBD1
v_call: TRBV27
clone_size: few
j_call: TRBJ1-2

cdr3_aa: CASSADNEQFF
cdr3_nt: TGTGCCAGCAGTGCAGACAATGAGCAGTTCTTC
d_call: NA
v_call: TRBV12-3/TRBV12-4
clone_size: NA
j_call: TRBJ2-1